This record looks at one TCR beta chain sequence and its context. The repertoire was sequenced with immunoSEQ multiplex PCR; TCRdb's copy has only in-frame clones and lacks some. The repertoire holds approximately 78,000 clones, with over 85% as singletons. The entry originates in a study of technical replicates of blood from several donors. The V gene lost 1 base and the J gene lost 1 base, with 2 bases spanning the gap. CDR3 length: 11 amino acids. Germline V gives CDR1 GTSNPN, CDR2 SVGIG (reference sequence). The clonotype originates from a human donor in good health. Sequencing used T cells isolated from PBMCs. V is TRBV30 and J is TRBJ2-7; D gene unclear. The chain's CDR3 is CAWSASYEQYF. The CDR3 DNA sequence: TGTGCCTGGAGTGCGTCCTACGAGCAGTACTTC. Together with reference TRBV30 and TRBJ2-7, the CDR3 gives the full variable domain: SQTIHQWPATLVQPVGSPLSLECTVEGTSNPNLYWYRQAAGRGLQLLFYSVGIGQISSEVPQNLSASRPQDRQFILSSKKLLLSDSGFYLCAWSASYEQYFGPGTRLTVT.